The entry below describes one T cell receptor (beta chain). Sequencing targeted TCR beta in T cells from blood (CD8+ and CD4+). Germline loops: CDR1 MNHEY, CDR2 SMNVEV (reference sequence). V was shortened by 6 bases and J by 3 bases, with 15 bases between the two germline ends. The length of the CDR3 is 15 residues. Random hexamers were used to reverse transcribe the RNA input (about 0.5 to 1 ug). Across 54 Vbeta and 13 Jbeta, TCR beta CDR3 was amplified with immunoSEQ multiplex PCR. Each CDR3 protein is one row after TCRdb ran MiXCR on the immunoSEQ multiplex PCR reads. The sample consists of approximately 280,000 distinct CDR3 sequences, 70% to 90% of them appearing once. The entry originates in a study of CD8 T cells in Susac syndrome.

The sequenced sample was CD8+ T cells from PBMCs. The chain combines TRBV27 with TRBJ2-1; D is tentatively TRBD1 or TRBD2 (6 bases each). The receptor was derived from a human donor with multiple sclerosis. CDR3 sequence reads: CASRARGAGYNEQFF. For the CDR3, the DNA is TGTGCCAGCAGGGCGAGGGGGGCAGGCTACAATGAGCAGTTCTTC.